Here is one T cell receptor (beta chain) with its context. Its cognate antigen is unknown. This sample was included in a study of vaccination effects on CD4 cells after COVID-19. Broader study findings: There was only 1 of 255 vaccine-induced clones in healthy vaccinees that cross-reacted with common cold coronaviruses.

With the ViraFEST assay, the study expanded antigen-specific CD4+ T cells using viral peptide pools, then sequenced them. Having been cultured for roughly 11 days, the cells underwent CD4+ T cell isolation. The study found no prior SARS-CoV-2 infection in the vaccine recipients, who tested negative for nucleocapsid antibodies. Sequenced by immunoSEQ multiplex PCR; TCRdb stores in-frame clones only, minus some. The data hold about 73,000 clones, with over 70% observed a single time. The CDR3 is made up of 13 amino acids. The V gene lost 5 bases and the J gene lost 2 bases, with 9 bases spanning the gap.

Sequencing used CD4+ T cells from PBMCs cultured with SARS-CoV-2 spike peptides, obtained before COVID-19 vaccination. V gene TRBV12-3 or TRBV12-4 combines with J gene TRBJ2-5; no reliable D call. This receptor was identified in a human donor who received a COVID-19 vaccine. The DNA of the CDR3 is TGTGCCAGCAGTCCTGGTTTACAAGAGACCCAGTACTTC. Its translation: CASSPGLQETQYF.